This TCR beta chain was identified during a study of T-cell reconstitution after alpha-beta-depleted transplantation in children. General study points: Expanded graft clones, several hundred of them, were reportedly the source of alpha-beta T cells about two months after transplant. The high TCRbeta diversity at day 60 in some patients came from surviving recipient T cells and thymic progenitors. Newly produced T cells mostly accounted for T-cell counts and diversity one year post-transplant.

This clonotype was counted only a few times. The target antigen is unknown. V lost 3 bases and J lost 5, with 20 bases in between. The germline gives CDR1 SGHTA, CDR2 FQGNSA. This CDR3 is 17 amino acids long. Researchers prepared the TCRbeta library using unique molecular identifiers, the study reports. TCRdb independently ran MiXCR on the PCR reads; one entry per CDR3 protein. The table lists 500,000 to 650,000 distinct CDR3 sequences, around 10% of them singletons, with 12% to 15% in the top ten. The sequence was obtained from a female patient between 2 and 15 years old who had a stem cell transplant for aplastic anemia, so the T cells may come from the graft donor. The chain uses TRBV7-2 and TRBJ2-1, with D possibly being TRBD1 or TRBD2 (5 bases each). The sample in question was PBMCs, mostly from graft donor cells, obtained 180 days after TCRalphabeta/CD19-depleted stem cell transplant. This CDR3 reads CASSFRLGESPHNEQFF. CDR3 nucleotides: TGTGCCAGCAGCTTCCGGCTGGGGGAGTCCCCTCACAATGAGCAGTTCTTC.